This T cell receptor (beta chain) was found in a study of STAT5B mutations in CD4+ large granular lymphocyte leukemia. Profiled with immunoSEQ multiplex PCR; TCRdb holds only in-frame clones, not every one. The table has about 48,000 clones, 70% seen once; the top ten hold 1.5%. Germline CDR1 and CDR2: SEHNR and FQNEAQ (reference sequence). The CDR3 contains 16 residues. V was shortened by 2 bases and J by 0 bases, with 11 bases between the two germline ends. The sequence came from a human donor in good health. Material for sequencing was CD4+ T cells from blood buffy coats. The V and J genes are TRBV7-9 and TRBJ2-4; tentatively, D is TRBD1 (5 bases). CDR3: CASSLSAGLAKNIQYF. The CDR3 coding sequence is TGTGCCAGCAGCTTATCAGCAGGGCTAGCCAAAAACATTCAGTACTTC.